The 31 T cell receptor beta chains given below trace back to one sample, sequenced in a study of T cell clonality in common variable immunodeficiency. Produced via immunoSEQ multiplex PCR; TCRdb's table is partial and in-frame only. Reported are 80,000 or so clones, none seen only once; the ten largest carry over 0.7%. Input material: peripheral blood mononuclear cells. These receptors came from a person aged 18 to 75 in good health.

This clone was counted ten times or more. The read gets to within 3 residues of the CDR3 end, and the germline J gene fills in the rest. The chain has TRBV30 and TRBJ1-4; 10 bases agree with TRBD1. V lost 1 base to trimming and J lost 7 bases; unmatched junction nucleotides: 6. This CDR3 has 15 amino acids. CDR1 GTSNPN and CDR2 SVGIG come from the germline V gene (reference sequence). The DNA read from the CDR3 is TGTGCCTGGAGTGGCCGGACAGGGGGTTCTGAAAAA. It is translated as CAWSGRTGGSEK. The full CDR3 is CAWSGRTGGSEKLFF.

This clone was observed a few times. The read comes to an end 3 residues before the CDR3 does, leaving the germline J gene to fill in the end. The V call is TRBV6-4, the J call TRBJ2-1; 10 nucleotides align to TRBD2. After removal of 0 bases from V and 0 bases from J, the junction contained 11 bases not matched to a gene. This CDR3 comprises 20 residues. Germline CDR1 MRHNA, CDR2 SNTAGT. The chain's CDR3 is CASSDSGTSAYQSSYNEQFF. CDR3 bases read: TGTGCCAGCAGTGACTCAGGGACTAGCGCCTACCAGAGCTCCTACAATGAG.

This clone was recorded many times. The read halts 3 residues ahead of the CDR3 end, with the missing end drawn from the germline J gene. This chain joins TRBV29-1 and TRBJ1-1; tentatively, D is TRBD1 (5 bases). Germline V gene data show CDR1 as SQVTM and CDR2 as ANQGSEA. CDR3 length: 13 residues. Trimming took off 5 bases at V and 0 bases at J, with 10 bases between the two ends. The sequenced part of the CDR3 DNA is TGCAGCGTTAAGGGGCGCATGAACACTGAA. Protein product: CSVKGRMNTE. The whole CDR3 protein reads CSVKGRMNTEAFF.

This clone was counted at least ten times. The read gets to within 3 residues of the CDR3 end, and the germline J gene fills in the rest. The chain recombines TRBV20-1 with TRBJ1-4, with D possibly being TRBD1 (6 bases). Trimming removed 5 bases from V and 0 bases from J, with 19 bases in between. The germline V gene encodes CDR1 DFQATT and CDR2 SNEGSKA (reference sequence). The CDR3 is made up of 17 amino acids. The CDR3 protein is CSAPPGHSASTNEKLFF. The covered CDR3 bases are TGCAGTGCTCCGCCGGGACATTCGGCCTCAACTAATGAAAAA.

This clone was counted many times. The sequence runs out 3 residues before the end of the CDR3; the remainder is reconstructed from the germline J gene. V usage is TRBV19 and J usage is TRBJ2-7, with 9 bases identical to TRBD1. Germline V gene data show CDR1 as LNHDA and CDR2 as SQIVND (reference sequence). With V trimmed by 5 bases and J by 4 bases, 9 bases remained unmatched. The CDR3 loop spans 15 amino acids. CDR3 DNA, as far as it was read: TGTGCCAGTAGTGAGGGACAGGGCCTCTCTTACGAG. Translation: CASSEGQGLSYE. The full CDR3 protein is CASSEGQGLSYEQYF.

This clone was detected many times. The sequenced fragment ends 3 residues before the CDR3 boundary, so the rest is inferred from the germline J gene. Other DNA sequences in this specimen translate into the identical CDR3. The rearrangement uses TRBV5-1 and TRBJ2-3, with 11 bases aligning to TRBD2. Trimming removed 0 bases from V and 4 bases from J; junction bases left unmatched: 10. Germline V gene data show CDR1 as SGHRS and CDR2 as YFSETQ. The CDR3 spans 18 residues. The chain's CDR3 is CASSLGGRASGRPDTQYF. CDR3 bases read: TGCGCCAGCAGCTTGGGGGGTCGGGCTAGCGGGAGGCCAGATACG. Full variable domain (missing parts from reference TRBV5-1 and TRBJ2-3): KAGVTQTPRYLIKTRGQQVTLSCSPISGHRSVSWYQQTPGQGLQFLFEYFSETQRNKGNFPGRFSGRQFSNSRSEMNVSTLELGDSALYLCASSLGGRASGRPDTQYFGPGTRLTVL.

This clone was seen many times. The observed sequence ends 3 residues before the CDR3 terminus, with the missing tail filled in from the germline J gene. The V and J genes are TRBV11-2 and TRBJ2-1; the D gene is possibly TRBD1 (5 bases). The ends were cut back, 7 bases at V and 8 bases at J, with 12 bases in the middle. This CDR3 has 12 residues. Germline V gene sequence: CDR1 SGHAT, CDR2 FQNNGV. The covered CDR3 bases are TGTGCCAGCACCTCCAGGGTGGATGAG. Its protein is CASTSRVDE. From start to end, the CDR3 is CASTSRVDEQFF.

By frequency in the sample, this clone is medium-sized (0.01 to 0.1%). The covered CDR3 bases are TGTGCCAGCAGTGAAGGACAGGGGGCAGATACG. Encoded protein: CASSEGQGADT. The full CDR3 is CASSEGQGADTQYF. The V and J genes are TRBV6-1 and TRBJ2-3, with 9 bases identical to TRBD1. The read is 3 residues too short to cover the CDR3 end, so that end is filled in from the germline J gene. Trimming cost V 1 base and J 4 bases; bases outside gene matches: 0. The CDR3 spans 14 residues. CDR1 is MNHNS and CDR2 is SASEGT in the germline V gene.

This clone has ten or more counts. Sequencing ends 3 residues short of the CDR3 end; the germline J gene provides the rest. This chain links TRBV20-1 with TRBJ2-7; TRBD2 aligns across 9 bases. In germline, CDR1 is DFQATT, CDR2 SNEGSKA (reference sequence). CDR3 length equals 14 residues. The ends lost 5 bases at V and 6 bases at J; junction bases unmatched: 11. The CDR3 region is CSASIAGEAGEQYF. CDR3 bases read: TGCAGTGCTTCAATAGCGGGAGAGGCGGGCGAG.

In this sample, this clone turned up many times. The CDR3 end falls 3 residues outside the read, so it is completed with the germline J gene. The chain couples TRBV7-2 to TRBJ2-7, with 7 bases lining up with TRBD2. The CDR3 has 15 residues. Germline V gene lookup returns CDR1 SGHTA and CDR2 FQGNSA. Trimming took 5 bases from V and 3 from J; bases not matched to a gene: 10. The CDR3 region is CASSIWASGIYEQYF. The sequenced CDR3 bases are TGTGCCAGCAGCATCTGGGCTAGCGGAATCTACGAG.

This clone has at least ten counts. The CDR3 goes on 3 residues after the read ends, and that part is filled in from the germline J gene. The gene calls are TRBV20-1 and TRBJ2-7, with D perhaps TRBD1 (6 bases). Deletions cut 6 bases from V and 0 bases from J, with 18 bases between. This CDR3 is built from 15 residues. Germline V gene data show CDR1 as DFQATT and CDR2 as SNEGSKA (reference sequence). CDR3 DNA, as far as it was read: TGCAGTGCCGGCCGGGGACACTCGAGCTCCTACGAG. Its translation is CSAGRGHSSSYE. The entire CDR3 protein reads CSAGRGHSSSYEQYF.

This clone has a count of ten or more. The observed sequence ends 3 residues before the CDR3 terminus, with the missing tail filled in from the germline J gene. The rearrangement uses TRBV20-1 and TRBJ2-7; 12 positions match TRBD1. J was trimmed by 5 bases and V by 1 base; bases with no gene match: 3. Germline CDR1 DFQATT, CDR2 SNEGSKA (reference sequence). The CDR3 has 14 residues. CDR3 amino acids: CSARGDRGRNEQYF. CDR3 bases read: TGCAGTGCTAGAGGGGACAGGGGGCGCAACGAG.

Ten or more counts support this clone. The read ends 3 residues before the CDR3 terminus; that terminus is restored from the germline J gene. The V and J genes are TRBV29-1 and TRBJ2-3, with D maybe TRBD2 (7 bases). Trimming took 5 bases from V and 3 from J, leaving 27 bases between them. Germline lookup yields CDR1 SQVTM and CDR2 ANQGSEA. The CDR3 has 18 residues. The DNA read from the CDR3 is TGCAGCGTTAGGGGGGGAATCAGGGGAGAGGGGGTTACAGATACG. Encoded protein: CSVRGGIRGEGVTDT. The complete CDR3 reads CSVRGGIRGEGVTDTQYF.

This clone was seen ten or more times. Coverage ceases 3 residues before the CDR3 finishes, and the germline J gene fills in the end. The J gene is TRBJ1-1, the V gene TRBV20-1; D is ambiguous. The V gene's germline CDR1 is DFQATT and CDR2 SNEGSKA (reference sequence). Deletions cut 2 bases from V and 3 bases from J, with 7 bases between. The CDR3 totals 12 residues. CDR3 sequence: CSARFRDTEAFF. CDR3 DNA, as far as it was read: TGCAGTGCTAGATTCCGGGACACTGAA.

This clone was recorded many times. The sequence runs out 3 residues before the end of the CDR3; the remainder is reconstructed from the germline J gene. The chain carries TRBV10-1 and TRBJ2-3; D uncertain. V was trimmed by 3 bases and J by 4 bases, leaving 14 bases between them. This CDR3 is built from 15 residues. Per germline, CDR1 WNHNN and CDR2 SYGVQD (reference sequence). CDR3 amino acids: CASSDNLRGPDTQYF. Partial CDR3 DNA: TGCGCCAGCAGTGATAATTTACGCGGCCCAGATACG.

This clone was found many times. The read is 3 residues too short to cover the CDR3 end, so that end is filled in from the germline J gene. The chain employs TRBV28 and TRBJ1-2; tentatively, D is TRBD1 (5 bases). The CDR3 spans 13 residues. The germline gives CDR1 MDHEN, CDR2 SYDVKM. Incomplete CDR3 DNA: TGTGCCAGCAGTCCGGGGGTACGGGAGGGC. This sequence encodes CASSPGVREG. The CDR3 in full is CASSPGVREGYTF.

This clone has a handful of counts. An end of the junction does not agree with germline; a read error may underlie this. The read ends 3 residues before the CDR3 terminus; that terminus is restored from the germline J gene. This chain links TRBV7-7 with TRBJ1-1; D might be TRBD1 (6 bases). Germline loops: CDR1 SSHAT, CDR2 FNYEAQ (reference sequence). This CDR3 is built from 18 residues. The CDR3 loop reads CASSLDYRVHLDYTEAFF. Partial CDR3 DNA: TGTGCTAGCAGCTTAGACTACAGGGTCCACCTAGACTACACTGAA. The whole variable domain, filled in from reference TRBV7-7 and TRBJ1-1, reads GAGVSQSPRYKVTKRGQDVTLRCDPISSHATLYWYQQALGQGPEFLTYFNYEAQPDKSGLPSDRFSAERPEGSISTLTIQRTEQRDSAMYRCASSLDYRVHLDYTEAFFGQGTRLTVV.

There are many counts of this clone. The read stops 3 residues short of the end of the CDR3; the missing end is completed from the germline J gene. Other DNA sequences within the sample encode an identical CDR3. The chain has TRBV5-1 and TRBJ2-3, with 7 bases aligning to TRBD1. With 0 bases clipped from V and 4 bases from J, the junction kept 2 bases outside the gene matches. This CDR3 is 14 amino acids long. CDR1 is SGHRS, CDR2 YFSETQ, per germline. Partial CDR3 DNA: TGCGCCAGCAGCTTGGACCAGGGGGCAGATACG. Protein: CASSLDQGADT. The full CDR3 sequence reads CASSLDQGADTQYF. The variable domain in full, with the rest retrieved from reference TRBV5-1 and TRBJ2-3, is KAGVTQTPRYLIKTRGQQVTLSCSPISGHRSVSWYQQTPGQGLQFLFEYFSETQRNKGNFPGRFSGRQFSNSRSEMNVSTLELGDSALYLCASSLDQGADTQYFGPGTRLTVL.

This clone was detected many times. Coverage ceases 3 residues before the CDR3 finishes, and the germline J gene fills in the end. V is TRBV5-1 and J is TRBJ2-4; no definite D call. CDR3 length: 13 amino acids. CDR1 and CDR2 (germline): SGHRS, YFSETQ. Trimming removed 5 bases at V and 0 bases at J, with 6 bases between. The CDR3: CASRPVAKNIQYF. The CDR3 bases that were read are TGCGCCAGCAGACCGGTAGCCAAAAACATT.

This clone came up many times. The DNA ends 3 residues before the CDR3 does, and the rest of the CDR3 is filled in from the germline J gene. The chain carries TRBV19 and TRBJ1-4; perhaps TRBD1 as D (5 bases). Germline loops: CDR1 LNHDA, CDR2 SQIVND (reference sequence). CDR3 size: 16 residues. The V and J ends lost 6 bases and 0 bases respectively, with 14 bases between them. The CDR3 sequence: CASRGDRAATNEKLFF. The CDR3 bases that were read are TGTGCCAGTAGGGGCGACAGAGCTGCAACTAATGAAAAA.

This clone came up many times. The read halts 3 residues ahead of the CDR3 end, with the missing end drawn from the germline J gene. This chain connects TRBV12-3 or TRBV12-4 to TRBJ2-3; 12 bases map to TRBD2. V shed 6 bases and J 6 bases; nucleotides not matched to a gene: 7. This CDR3 spans 15 amino acids. CDR3 DNA (partial): TGTGCCAGCAGCCTAGAGGGACTAGCGGGTGATACG. Protein sequence: CASSLEGLAGDT. The CDR3 reads in full as CASSLEGLAGDTQYF.

Concerning this clone itself: The missing CDR3 end, 3 residues past where the read stops, is filled in from the germline J gene. The genes are TRBV5-4 and TRBJ2-7; 8 positions agree with TRBD2. The germline gives CDR1 SGHNT, CDR2 YYREEE (reference sequence). J lost 1 base, V lost 4 bases, and 7 bases had no gene match. The CDR3 is 15 residues long. CDR3 residues: CASSLYSGKSYEQYF. The sequenced part of the CDR3 DNA is TGTGCCAGCAGCCTTTATAGCGGGAAATCCTACGAG.

In this sample, this clone turned up many times. With the read ending 3 residues before the CDR3 end, the germline J gene is used to fill in that end. The chain recombines TRBV7-3 with TRBJ2-3; 7 bases are shared with TRBD2. V lost 6 bases and J lost 0; bases outside the gene matches: 3. The V gene's germline CDR1 is SGHTA and CDR2 FQGTGA. CDR3 size: 14 residues. CDR3 DNA, as far as it was read: TGTGCCAGCAGGACCGGGGGGAGCACAGATACG. Protein sequence: CASRTGGSTDT. The entire CDR3 is CASRTGGSTDTQYF.

This clone was observed at least ten times. The observed sequence ends 3 residues before the CDR3 terminus, with the missing tail filled in from the germline J gene. The J gene is TRBJ2-3, the V gene TRBV11-2; no clear D. Per the germline V gene, CDR1 is SGHAT and CDR2 is FQNNGV. V lost 4 bases and J lost 4, with 9 bases in between. The CDR3 extends over 13 amino acids. The part of the CDR3 DNA that was read is TGTGCCAGCAGCTCAGTCCGTGCAGATACG. It codes for CASSSVRADT. The whole CDR3 is CASSSVRADTQYF.

This clone was seen repeatedly, ten times or more. Compared with germline, one end of the junction differs, possibly owing to a read error. The CDR3 end falls 3 residues outside the read, so it is completed with the germline J gene. This sequence joins TRBV7-7 and TRBJ2-5, with TRBD1 as a possible D gene (6 bases). This CDR3 has 13 amino acids. The germline V gene has CDR1 SSHAT and CDR2 FNYEAQ (reference sequence). The chain's CDR3 is CASSLEGVETQYF. The CDR3 DNA, read in part, is TGTGCTAGCAGCTTAGAGGGGGTTGAGACC.

Note on this clone: A clone one base away is much larger, so this may be a read error. Read coverage stops 3 residues before the CDR3 terminus; the germline J gene supplies the remainder. V is TRBV11-1 and J is TRBJ2-3; a possible D gene is TRBD2 (6 bases). The CDR3 extends over 14 amino acids. Trimming removed 5 bases at V and 2 bases at J, with 11 bases between. Germline V gene sequence: CDR1 SGHAT, CDR2 FQDESV (reference sequence). Incomplete CDR3 DNA: TGTGCCAGCAGCCTAGGACTAAACACAGATACG. Protein sequence: CASSLGLNTDT. The CDR3, in full, reads CASSLGLNTDTQYF.

This clone was seen at least ten times. CDR3 sequence reads: CASSDSDSWYQETQYF. The CDR3 bases that were read are TGTGCCAGCAGTGACTCAGACAGTTGGTACCAAGAGACC. The V and J genes are TRBV2 and TRBJ2-5, with TRBD1 as a possible D gene (5 bases). The read halts 3 residues ahead of the CDR3 end, with the missing end drawn from the germline J gene. The CDR3 runs 16 residues. Germline V CDR1 and CDR2: SNHLY, FYNNEI. Trimming removed 3 bases at V and 0 bases at J, with 14 bases between.

This clone was detected ten times or more. The read halts 3 residues ahead of the CDR3 end, with the missing end drawn from the germline J gene. The chain has TRBV29-1 and TRBJ2-1; D unclear. The V gene's germline CDR1 is SQVTM and CDR2 ANQGSEA. This CDR3 has 13 residues. The V end lost 7 bases, the J end lost 0 bases, and 10 bases lay between the germline ends. The CDR3 loop reads CSGSSSSYNEQFF. Incomplete CDR3 DNA: TGCAGCGGCTCTAGTTCCTCCTACAATGAG.

This clone was detected ten times or more. The read finishes 3 residues shy of the CDR3 end, and the germline J gene is used to complete it. The V gene is TRBV20-1, the J gene TRBJ1-5, with D uncertain. Trimming left V 6 bases short and J 0 bases short, with 12 bases between. This CDR3 has 14 residues. Germline CDR1 DFQATT, CDR2 SNEGSKA (reference sequence). The sequenced CDR3 bases are TGCAGTGCACGGGAAGACTATAGCAATCAGCCC. Translation gives CSAREDYSNQP. The whole CDR3 protein reads CSAREDYSNQPQHF.

This clone has at least ten counts. The sequence runs out 3 residues before the end of the CDR3; the remainder is reconstructed from the germline J gene. V and J are TRBV20-1 and TRBJ2-1; 10 bases line up with TRBD2. CDR3 length: 17 residues. Germline V gene lookup returns CDR1 DFQATT and CDR2 SNEGSKA (reference sequence). Trimming at V came to 0 bases and at J to 7 bases, leaving 12 bases not matched to a gene. Incomplete CDR3 DNA: TGCAGTGCTAGAGATCTTAATCTAGCGGGAGACATGAATGAG. The encoded protein is CSARDLNLAGDMNE. From start to end, the CDR3 is CSARDLNLAGDMNEQFF.

This clone was recorded many times. The sequence runs out 3 residues before the end of the CDR3; the remainder is reconstructed from the germline J gene. This chain joins TRBV10-1 and TRBJ2-5, with D maybe TRBD2 (6 bases). This CDR3 contains 18 residues. Germline V gives CDR1 WNHNN, CDR2 SYGVQD (reference sequence). V gave up 6 bases and J gave up 0 bases, with 23 bases separating them. The CDR3: CASRVVGGFHPYQETQYF. Incomplete CDR3 DNA: TGCGCCAGCAGGGTGGTTGGAGGGTTTCACCCTTACCAAGAGACC.